In this sample, the clone carrying this T cell receptor (beta chain) turned up many times. Its matching antigen is unknown. As for time point: pre-sensitization, week 0. Treatment denoted: therapeutic diphenylcyclopropenone sensitization with weekly scalp DPC. Blood draws preceded each patch test application. Total RNA was isolated from unfractionated whole blood. One entry per CDR3 protein, called by TCRdb with MiXCR from the RACE reads. The sample consists of 50,000 to 65,000 distinct CDR3 sequences, roughly 6.7% of them appearing once. The data were taken from a study of human T cells and chemical hapten exposure. Trimming left V 5 bases short and J 7 bases short, with 15 bases between. The germline V gene encodes CDR1 DFQATT and CDR2 SNEGSKA (reference sequence). The length of the CDR3 is 14 residues. Study-level findings and limits: Expanded TCRs produced significantly more large CDR3 similarity clusters than controls did.

Sequencing used whole blood, obtained in connection with sensitization to the hapten diphenylcyclopropenone (DPC). The V and J genes are TRBV20-1 and TRBJ1-6; the D is unclear. The sequence was obtained from a woman in her thirties with alopecia areata. Some clones in this sample may be carry-over from other donors' samples. CDR3 coding DNA: TGCAGTGCTCCGGGATATCAGGAAAATTCACCCCTCCACTTT. This translates into CSAPGYQENSPLHF.